This TCR beta chain appears in the sequencing data of a study of cytomegalovirus exposure and HLA in healthy donors. Notes on the study in general: The investigators catalogued 180 or so TCR beta chains as cytomegalovirus-associated. Both high specificity and high sensitivity reportedly marked the classifier's diagnosis of cytomegalovirus status.

Assay used: immunoSEQ multiplex PCR; TCRdb lists only in-frame clones, some missing. Among 150,000 to 200,000 clones, roughly 91% were seen once, and the ten largest hold 4.2%. V lost 5 bases and J lost 6; bases outside the gene matches: 11. CDR3 size: 15 residues. CDR1 is MGHRA and CDR2 is YSYEKL in the germline V gene. Of note for this clone: What it binds is not known.

Material for sequencing was PBMCs. The sequence derives from a man aged 18 to 29 in good health and CMV-seropositive. The J gene is TRBJ2-3, the V gene TRBV4-1, with 7 bases fitting TRBD2. CDR3 nucleotides: TGCGCCAGCAGCACCCGGGACTATGCATATGATACGCAGTATTTT. Translated: CASSTRDYAYDTQYF.